The TCR beta chain described here comes from a study of T-cell memory formation after mild COVID-19. Germline assignment: CDR1 MNHEY and CDR2 SMNVEV (reference sequence). Deletions cut 6 bases from V and 5 bases from J, with 11 bases between. This CDR3 region has 12 residues. This clonotype was detected only a few times. Using its own MiXCR run on the 5' RACE reads, TCRdb lists one record per CDR3 protein. The sample carries about 180,000 distinct CDR3 sequences, 15% to 20% recorded once. This TCR was sampled from a man aged 18 to 30 who had mild COVID-19 (a few samples of this study predate the infection). Cell type and time point are not known. The sequenced material came from PBMCs or a T cell subset sorted from them (not recorded which). J is TRBJ2-7 and V is TRBV27; D not certain. Here the CDR3 reads CASRGFDHEQYF. The CDR3 DNA reads TGTGCCAGCAGGGGGTTTGATCACGAGCAGTACTTC.